The source of this TCR beta chain is a study of blood T cell repertoires in COVID-19. Looking at the study overall: Researchers got acute and convalescent COVID-19 samples from the United States, Italy and Spain. PBMCs, B-cell-depleted T cells, or T cells were the source of the cDNA or gDNA that made up the material.

Seattle's enrolled individuals joined amid active infection and were then monitored longitudinally. The table lists this clone with many counts. Deletions cut 7 bases from V and 1 base from J, with 7 bases between. Looked up from germline, CDR1 is DFQATT and CDR2 is SNEGSKA (reference sequence). There are 11 residues in the CDR3. In the original workflow: Reference gene primer amplification gave nucleated cell count estimates. Method: immunoSEQ multiplex PCR; TCRdb's copy keeps in-frame clones and lacks some. V, J and clone size are those of that table, while D and trimming were read from the DNA. This sample has 150,000 to 200,000 clones; 85% to 90% occur once, and the top ten carry approximately 0.62%.

The sequencing sample was made of peripheral blood. This chain joins TRBV20-1 and TRBJ1-1, with D uncertain. The sequence was obtained from a man in his sixties with COVID-19, enrolled during active disease. The DNA for the CDR3 is TGCAGTGGGGAGAAGAACACTGAAGCTTTCTTT. Translation gives CSGEKNTEAFF.